This TCR beta chain is drawn from a study of control samples from healthy donors and cancer patients. The table came from immunoSEQ multiplex PCR; TCRdb's copy has only in-frame clones and leaves some out. The sample has around 57,000 clones, approximately 90% seen once. Germline-derived CDR1 and CDR2 are SQVTM and ANQGSEA. The V segment lost 6 bases and the J segment 8 bases; nucleotides outside the gene matches: 6. The CDR3 sequence is 13 residues long. The sample taken for sequencing was PBMCs. The genes are TRBV29-1 and TRBJ2-1; TRBD2 matches 11 bases. The TCR was taken from a man aged 25-45 years with colorectal cancer. The CDR3 region has the DNA TGCAGCGTCTTAGCGGGGGGGCCCTATGAGCAGTTCTTC. It translates to CSVLAGGPYEQFF.